This T cell receptor beta chain was sequenced for a study of blood T cells in healthy people across ages. Whole-study results and caveats: Naive T cell percentage strongly correlated with TCR beta diversity. PBMC samples, being unsorted, prevented any conclusive comparison of naive and antigen-experienced cells. Roughly linear declines in TCR beta diversity per million T cells occurred with age.

The V end lost 2 bases, the J end lost 5 bases, and 15 bases lay between the germline ends. The CDR3 contains 15 residues. Germline CDR1 reads MNHNY; CDR2 reads SVGAGI (reference sequence). Isolation yielded PBMCs, at least 6 million per sample, in every case. Through a sample-barcoded 5' primer and a J-beta primer mix, a second PCR was run for about 6 to 11 cycles. One entry per CDR3 protein results from TCRdb running MiXCR on the 5' RACE reads. The sample has some 1,500,000 distinct CDR3 sequences; under 55% are singletons. This clonotype has just a few counts. Its cognate antigen is unknown. Sequencing input: blood. The rearrangement joins TRBV6-6 to TRBJ2-5; perhaps D is TRBD1 or TRBD2 (5 bases each). The clonotype comes from a woman aged 18 to 35 in good health. The CDR3 DNA reads TGTGCCAGCAGTTACGGGGGAACTGACCGGGAGACCCAGTACTTC. Residues: CASSYGGTDRETQYF.